The following is a TCR beta chain sequence with its context. The data were taken from a study of identifying expanded T cells in peripheral blood. Repertoires were generated with immunoSEQ multiplex PCR, while TCRdb's copy carries only in-frame clones and drops some. The sample has more than 90,000 clones, approximately 88% seen once; the top ten hold approximately 18%. The sequenced sample was blood. The TCR comes from a person aged 18 to 69 in good health.

The CDR3 here is CATSRDAAGGTDTQYF. For the CDR3, the DNA is TGTGCCACCAGCAGAGATGCGGCAGGCGGCACAGATACGCAGTATTTT. The gene calls are TRBV15 and TRBJ2-3; no clear D gene. Trimming removed 0 bases at V and 1 base at J, with 11 bases between. Per the germline V gene, CDR1 is LNHNV and CDR2 is YYDKDF (reference sequence). The CDR3 loop spans 16 amino acids.